The rows below give T cell receptor beta chains drawn from one sample of a study of blood T cell repertoires in COVID-19. Sequencing used immunoSEQ multiplex PCR; TCRdb keeps in-frame clones, though not all of them. The sample comprises 150,000 or so clones, 90% to 95% of which are singletons, and less than 2% rests with the top ten. Sequenced: peripheral blood. The receptor set was obtained from a woman aged 60-75 years with COVID-19, enrolled during active disease. The CDR3 runs from the conserved cysteine through the conserved F or W. D genes are given only for firm matches. Where a row states a size, it is once, few, many or the class of an expanded clone; other rows omit it.

V,J,D,size,length,CDR3,DNA
TRBV2,TRBJ1-2,TRBD1,once,13,CASSGGQGSGYTF,TGTGCCAGCAGTGGGGGACAGGGCAGCGGCTACACCTTC
TRBV28,TRBJ2-2,NA,NA,15,CASTPGSLASGELFF,TGTGCCAGCACCCCAGGGTCTCTAGCGTCCGGGGAGCTGTTTTTT
TRBV18,TRBJ1-2,NA,NA,14,CASSPQPGEYGYTF,TGTGCCAGCTCACCACAGCCCGGGGAGTATGGCTACACCTTC
TRBV18,TRBJ1-1,NA,NA,15,CASSRTGGKNTEAFF,TGTGCCAGCTCACGTACGGGGGGAAAGAACACTGAAGCTTTCTTT
TRBV14,TRBJ1-4,NA,once,14,CASSQLGDNEKLFF,TGTGCCAGCAGCCAATTGGGAGATAATGAAAAACTGTTTTTT
TRBV19,TRBJ1-5,NA,NA,17,CASKDGGRRYSNQPQHF,TGTGCCAGTAAAGACGGTGGAAGGAGGTATAGCAATCAGCCCCAGCATTTT
TRBV9,TRBJ1-6,TRBD1,NA,14,CASSVQGANSPLHF,TGTGCCAGCAGCGTTCAGGGGGCGAATTCACCCCTCCACTTT
TRBV6-1,TRBJ1-5,NA,NA,13,CASSEKGGQPQHF,TGTGCCAGCAGTGAAAAGGGCGGGCAGCCCCAGCATTTT
TRBV2,TRBJ1-5,NA,few,14,CASSALGYSQPQHF,TGTGCCAGCAGTGCGCTAGGCTATAGTCAGCCCCAGCATTTT
TRBV5-1,TRBJ1-2,NA,NA,15,CASSLSGGTNYGYTF,TGCGCCAGCAGCCTGTCAGGAGGAACTAACTATGGCTACACCTTC
TRBV19,TRBJ1-4,NA,NA,15,CASSISRGSNEKLFF,TGTGCCAGTAGTATAAGTAGGGGATCCAATGAAAAACTGTTTTTT
TRBV27,TRBJ1-6,TRBD1,once,17,CASSRRFDTGGSGPLHF,TGTGCCAGCAGCCGCCGGTTCGACACAGGGGGATCCGGGCCCCTCCACTTT
TRBV6-5,TRBJ2-5,TRBD1,NA,14,CASSPGQLQETQYF,TGTGCCAGCAGTCCGGGACAGCTGCAAGAGACCCAGTACTTC
TRBV5-1,TRBJ1-1,TRBD1,NA,13,CASSLGQGNEAFF,TGCGCCAGCAGCTTGGGACAGGGGAATGAAGCTTTCTTT